A selection of T cell receptor beta chains follows, all from one sample in a study of control samples from healthy donors and cancer patients. Profiled with immunoSEQ multiplex PCR; TCRdb holds only in-frame clones, not every one. The repertoire holds around 190,000 clones, with nearly 90% as singletons. Input material: blood. Receptors originate from a woman aged 45-59 years in good health. The CDR3 runs from the conserved cysteine through the conserved F or W. The D gene is left open where the match is weak. Clone size, where shown, is once, few, many, or a class for clones that have expanded.

j_call v_call d_call cdr3_length clone_size cdr3_nt cdr3_aa
TRBJ1-2 TRBV7-2 - 14 - TGTGCCAGCAGCTTTGGGCAGGGGTTCGGTGGCTACACCTTC CASSFGQGFGGYTF
TRBJ1-6 TRBV7-2 TRBD1 16 - TGTGCCAGCAGCTTATGGGGACAGGGTGTTAGTTCACCCCTCCACTTT CASSLWGQGVSSPLHF
TRBJ2-1 TRBV5-1 TRBD2 14 - TGCGCCAGCAGGAGCCTAGCGGAGTACAATGAGCAGTTCTTC CASRSLAEYNEQFF
TRBJ1-5 TRBV18 - 17 - TGTGCCAGCTCACGACCGGGGAGACAGCGCGGTAATCAGCCCCAGCATTTT CASSRPGRQRGNQPQHF
TRBJ1-5 TRBV3-1/TRBV3-2 - 15 - TGTGCCAGCAGCCAAGGGCGGTTTAGCAATCAGCCCCAGCATTTT CASSQGRFSNQPQHF
TRBJ2-1 TRBV24-1 TRBD1 19 - TGTGCCACCAGTGACTCTACAGGGGCCAAAATGTGGAGTGAGGGTGAGCAGTTCTTC CATSDSTGAKMWSEGEQFF
TRBJ2-3 TRBV24-1 TRBD2 16 - TGTGCCACCAGTGTCACTAGCGGGGGGGCAATAGATACGCAGTATTTT CATSVTSGGAIDTQYF
TRBJ2-3 TRBV9 - 15 - TGTGCCAGCAGCGTAGATCCCGAGACCACAGATACGCAGTATTTT CASSVDPETTDTQYF
TRBJ1-2 TRBV28 TRBD1 14 - TGTGCCAGCAGGACAGGGGAACGAAACTATGGCTACACCTTC CASRTGERNYGYTF
TRBJ2-5 TRBV27 - 13 - TGTGCCAGCAGTCTGGGACTTTTGGAGACCCAGTACTTC CASSLGLLETQYF
TRBJ1-1 TRBV18 - 15 - TGTGCCAGCTCACCGAATGGGGTGGGGGGCACTGAAGCTTTCTTT CASSPNGVGGTEAFF
TRBJ2-5 TRBV7-2 - 14 - TGTGCCAGCAGCTTAGACCCGGGTGTGGGGACCCAGTACTTC CASSLDPGVGTQYF
TRBJ2-7 TRBV11-2 - 15 - TGTGCCAGCAGCTTCGACGGACGGGCTCGAGGGGAGCAGTACTTC CASSFDGRARGEQYF
TRBJ1-2 TRBV6-1 - 14 - TGTGCCAGCAGTGAAAGTGTGTGGGGAGATGGCTACACCTTC CASSESVWGDGYTF
TRBJ1-6 TRBV28 - 12 - TGTGCCAGCAGTTCCTATAATTCACCCCTCCACTTT CASSSYNSPLHF
TRBJ2-3 TRBV28 - 13 - TGTGCCAGCAGCGGAATAGGGGCAGATACGCAGTATTTT CASSGIGADTQYF
TRBJ2-5 TRBV19 TRBD2 15 - TGTGCCAGTAGTCCTTACCTAGCGGGGGAAGAGACCCAGTACTTC CASSPYLAGEETQYF
TRBJ1-5 TRBV5-1 TRBD1 16 - TGCGCCAGCAGCTCACCGACAGGGATCGGCAATCAGCCCCAGCATTTT CASSSPTGIGNQPQHF
TRBJ1-5 TRBV7-2 - 11 - TGTGCCAGCGGACAGAATCAGCCCCAGCATTTT CASGQNQPQHF
TRBJ2-3 TRBV28 - 15 - TGTGCCAGCAGTGTAGAACTAGTAAGCACAGATACGCAGTATTTT CASSVELVSTDTQYF
TRBJ1-6 TRBV5-5 - 14 - TGTGCCAGCAGCTTCGCGGGCTATAATTCACCCCTCCACTTT CASSFAGYNSPLHF
TRBJ1-1 TRBV5-1 TRBD1 15 - TGCGCCAGCAGCTGGGGCGGGACAGGGGCTCCCGAAGCTTTCTTT CASSWGGTGAPEAFF
TRBJ1-1 TRBV29-1 - 11 once TGCAGCGTTGACTCGGGCTCTGAAGCTTTCTTT CSVDSGSEAFF
TRBJ2-1 TRBV7-2 TRBD2 14 - TGTGCCAGCAGCCCGGGACTAGCATTCGATGAGCAGTTCTTC CASSPGLAFDEQFF
TRBJ1-2 TRBV6-5 TRBD1 11 - TGTGCCAGCAGACGACAGGGCAGCTACACCTTC CASRRQGSYTF
TRBJ1-6 TRBV28 - 14 - TGTGCCAGCAGTTTATCTGGCAGAGATTCACCCCTCCACTTT CASSLSGRDSPLHF
TRBJ1-5 TRBV28 - 15 - TGTGCCAGCAGTTTTGCCCAGGGGCGGTATCAGCCCCAGCATTTT CASSFAQGRYQPQHF
TRBJ1-4 TRBV6-5 - 12 - TGTGCCAGCACCAACCCCCCAAGAAAACTGTTTTTT CASTNPPRKLFF
TRBJ2-7 TRBV7-2 - 14 - TGTGCCAGCAGCTCCCCCCGGGAAAACTACGAGCAGTACTTC CASSSPRENYEQYF
TRBJ2-1 TRBV25-1 - 13 - TGTGCCAGCAGTGAAGGAGGAGCCACTGAGCAGTTCTTC CASSEGGATEQFF
TRBJ2-6 TRBV6-4 TRBD1 17 - TGTGCCAGCAGTCCCCCGGACAGGGGGCCTGGGGCCAACGTCCTGACTTTC CASSPPDRGPGANVLTF
TRBJ1-6 TRBV6-5 - 12 - TGTGCCACCACGATTATCGGGTCACCCCTCCACTTT CATTIIGSPLHF
TRBJ2-7 TRBV5-1 - 14 - TGCGCCAGCAGCCCATCAGCAGCCTCCTACGAGCAGTACTTC CASSPSAASYEQYF
TRBJ1-2 TRBV4-3 - 14 - TGCGCCAGCAGCCAAGAGGGGATGTATTATGGCTACACCTTC CASSQEGMYYGYTF
TRBJ2-3 TRBV4-2 - 15 - TGTGCCAGCAGCCAGGTCGGACTGTCTCCAGATACGCAGTATTTT CASSQVGLSPDTQYF
TRBJ1-1 TRBV19 - 14 - TGTGCCAGTAGTATATCGGCCATCACCACTGAAGCTTTCTTT CASSISAITTEAFF
TRBJ2-3 TRBV30 TRBD2 16 - TGTGCCTGGAGTGTACCCCAGCGGGGCTCACGGGATACGCAGTATTTT CAWSVPQRGSRDTQYF
TRBJ2-5 TRBV19 TRBD1 14 - TGTGCCAGTAGTATACAGGGGGCTCAAGAGACCCAGTACTTC CASSIQGAQETQYF
TRBJ1-2 TRBV6-2/TRBV6-3 TRBD1 18 few TGTGCCAGCAGTTATAGCGGGACAGGCATTGTGGCGAGCTATGGCTACACCTTC CASSYSGTGIVASYGYTF
TRBJ2-3 TRBV6-1 - 14 - TGTGCCAGCAGTGAGGTGGGGACATCAGATACGCAGTATTTT CASSEVGTSDTQYF
TRBJ1-1 TRBV4-2 - 12 - TGTGCCAGCAGCCTAGGGGACACTGAAGCTTTCTTT CASSLGDTEAFF
TRBJ1-6 TRBV7-9 - 13 - TGTGCCAGCAGCCGGGACGGCTATTCACCCCTCCACTTT CASSRDGYSPLHF
TRBJ1-1 TRBV5-4 - 14 - TGTGCCAGCAGCGTAACCGGGACCCGGGGTGAAGCTTTCTTT CASSVTGTRGEAFF
TRBJ2-3 TRBV11-1 TRBD2 16 - TGTGCCAGCAGCTTTGGGGGACTAGTTAGGACAGATACGCAGTATTTT CASSFGGLVRTDTQYF
TRBJ1-5 TRBV18 - 14 - TGTGCCAGCTCACCACAGGGAAATCAACAGCCCCAGCATTTT CASSPQGNQQPQHF
TRBJ1-2 TRBV7-2 - 12 - TGTGCCAGCAGCTTATTTAACTATGGCTACACCTTC CASSLFNYGYTF